Below, 31 T cell receptor beta chains from the same sample are listed, as sequenced in a study of control samples from healthy donors and cancer patients. Some clones are missing from TCRdb's copy, which holds only in-frame ones; the method was immunoSEQ multiplex PCR. This table has under 30,000 clones, almost 85% appearing once. The sequencing sample was made of PBMCs. The receptor source for this set is an older woman with head and neck cancer.

This rearrangement joins TRBV28 to TRBJ2-7, with 7 bases aligning to TRBD2. This CDR3 comprises 15 residues. With V trimmed by 6 bases and J by 0 bases, 8 bases remained unmatched. Germline values: CDR1 MDHEN, CDR2 SYDVKM. The CDR3 coding sequence is TGTGCCAGCAGCCCCAGTGGGGGGGGCTCCTACGAGCAGTACTTC. It is translated as CASSPSGGGSYEQYF.

This clone has only a few counts. V usage is TRBV4-1 and J usage is TRBJ1-1; no definite D call. This CDR3 comprises 14 residues. The V end lost 1 base, the J end lost 2 bases, and 8 bases lay between the germline ends. Germline-derived CDR1 and CDR2 are MGHRA and YSYEKL. CDR3 nucleotides: TGCGCCAGCAGCCAAGGTGAGGGAAACACTGAAGCTTTCTTT. Protein product: CASSQGEGNTEAFF.

The rearrangement links TRBV5-1 to TRBJ2-7, with D unclear. Germline-derived CDR1 and CDR2 are SGHRS and YFSETQ. With 3 bases removed from V and 4 bases from J, the gap between germline ends came to 11 bases. This CDR3 is built from 13 residues. Here the CDR3 DNA reads TGCGCCAGCAGCTCAACCTCACAGTACGAGCAGTACTTC. It is translated as CASSSTSQYEQYF. Full variable domain (rest looked up from reference TRBV5-1 and TRBJ2-7): KAGVTQTPRYLIKTRGQQVTLSCSPISGHRSVSWYQQTPGQGLQFLFEYFSETQRNKGNFPGRFSGRQFSNSRSEMNVSTLELGDSALYLCASSSTSQYEQYFGPGTRLTVT.

The chain has TRBV11-3 and TRBJ1-1, with D perhaps TRBD1 (6 bases). The V gene's germline CDR1 is SGHNT and CDR2 YENEEA. V was pared by 1 base and J by 4 bases, with 13 bases between. CDR3 size: 15 residues. CDR3 DNA: TGTGCCAGCAGCTTAGGGGAGGGGGAGCCCACTGAAGCTTTCTTT. It translates to CASSLGEGEPTEAFF.

The rearrangement joins TRBV9 to TRBJ1-2; D gene uncertain. CDR1 and CDR2 (germline): SGDLS, YYNGEE. Trimming left V 1 base short and J 8 bases short, with 15 bases between. The CDR3 contains 14 residues. The CDR3 loop reads CASSVSTSSGGYTF. The CDR3, as DNA: TGTGCCAGCAGCGTAAGCACTTCCTCAGGAGGCTACACCTTC. Variable domain in full (rest from reference TRBV9 and TRBJ1-2): DSGVTQTPKHLITATGQRVTLRCSPRSGDLSVYWYQQSLDQGLQFLIQYYNGEERAKGNILERFSAQQFPDLHSELNLSSLELGDSALYFCASSVSTSSGGYTFGSGTRLTVV.

This chain links TRBV3-1 (or the pseudogene TRBV3-2) with TRBJ1-6, with TRBD1 matching over 7 bases. The CDR3 length is 14 residues. The germline V gene encodes CDR1 LGHDT and CDR2 YNNKEL (reference sequence). J gave up 7 bases and V 5 bases, and 5 bases lay outside the gene matches. The CDR3, as DNA: TGTGCCAGCAGCGTACGACAGGGAAATTCACCCCTCCACTTT. This translates into CASSVRQGNSPLHF.

V is TRBV3-1 (or the pseudogene TRBV3-2) and J is TRBJ1-1, with a weak D call TRBD1 (6 bases). V gave up 7 bases and J gave up 3 bases, with 12 bases separating them. The CDR3 is 13 amino acids. CDR1 and CDR2 (germline): LGHDT, YNNKEL (reference sequence). CDR3 residues: CASNARGHTEAFF. The DNA of the CDR3 is TGTGCCAGCAACGCCCGGGGGCACACTGAAGCTTTCTTT.

This clone has only a few counts. This chain links TRBV6-2 or TRBV6-3 with TRBJ2-4; D gene ambiguous. CDR1 is MNHEY, CDR2 SVGEGT, per germline. Trimming removed 0 bases at V and 8 bases at J, with 14 bases between. This CDR3 region has 15 residues. The CDR3 loop reads CASSYSMTISDIQYF. The CDR3 DNA sequence: TGTGCCAGCAGTTACTCGATGACCATTTCGGACATTCAGTACTTC.

The rearrangement links TRBV18 to TRBJ2-1; TRBD1 agrees at 9 bases. This CDR3 is 15 amino acids long. Germline-derived CDR1 and CDR2 are KGHSH and LQKENI. V lost 2 bases to trimming and J lost 3 bases; unmatched junction nucleotides: 2. The chain's CDR3 is CASSPGTGNYNEQFF. The CDR3 DNA follows: TGTGCCAGCTCACCAGGGACAGGGAACTACAATGAGCAGTTCTTC.

The rearrangement joins TRBV2 to TRBJ1-5; 7 nucleotides agree with TRBD1. V shed 4 bases and J 8 bases; nucleotides not matched to a gene: 5. CDR1 is SNHLY and CDR2 is FYNNEI in the germline V gene. CDR3 length: 13 residues. DNA of the CDR3: TGTGCCAGCAGTGTGGACAGGCAGGAGCCCCAGCATTTT. This gives the protein CASSVDRQEPQHF.

This clone was recorded a few times. The J gene is TRBJ1-5, the V gene TRBV10-1; possible D gene TRBD1, 5 bases. The CDR3 runs to 16 residues. CDR1 WNHNN and CDR2 SYGVQD come from the germline V gene (reference sequence). Trimming left V 5 bases short and J 0 bases short, with 14 bases between. CDR3 sequence: CASSPGTPYSNQPQHF. In nucleotides, the CDR3 is TGCGCCAGCAGTCCAGGGACTCCTTATAGCAATCAGCCCCAGCATTTT.

CDR3: CASSQGGTDTQYF. CDR3 DNA: TGTGCCAGCAGCCAAGGAGGGACAGATACGCAGTATTTT. The chain recombines TRBV9 with TRBJ2-3, with a tentative D call TRBD2 (6 bases). V dropped 4 bases and J dropped 3 bases, with 9 bases sitting between them. The V gene's germline CDR1 is SGDLS and CDR2 YYNGEE. The CDR3 is made up of 13 amino acids.

The chain carries TRBV6-2 or TRBV6-3 and TRBJ2-3; 9 nucleotides agree with TRBD2. This CDR3 has 18 amino acids. Looked up from germline, CDR1 is MNHEY and CDR2 is SVGEGT. V dropped 2 bases and J dropped 3; count of bases not matched to a gene: 12. CDR3 protein: CASSYGGRALVGTDTQYF. The CDR3 DNA follows: TGTGCCAGCAGTTACGGCGGGAGGGCCCTCGTAGGAACAGATACGCAGTATTTT.

The J gene is TRBJ2-1, the V gene TRBV5-5, with TRBD1 matching over 10 bases. The CDR3 extends over 17 amino acids. CDR1 and CDR2 (germline): SGHKS, YYEKEE (reference sequence). Trimming took 0 bases from V and 0 from J; bases not matched to a gene: 3. The CDR3 nucleotides are TGTGCCAGCAGCTTGGCGGACAGGGGGAGCTCCTACAATGAGCAGTTCTTC. Translating it yields CASSLADRGSSYNEQFF. The full variable domain, in which reference TRBV5-5 and TRBJ2-1 provide the parts outside the CDR3, is DAGVTQSPTHLIKTRGQQVTLRCSPISGHKSVSWYQQVLGQGPQFIFQYYEKEERGRGNFPDRFSARQFPNYSSELNVNALLLGDSALYLCASSLADRGSSYNEQFFGPGTRLTVL.

This clone was observed a few times. The chain uses TRBV10-1 and TRBJ2-1; 7 bases agree with TRBD1. CDR3 length: 11 amino acids. The V segment lost 7 bases and the J segment 15 bases; nucleotides outside the gene matches: 9. Germline CDR1 WNHNN, CDR2 SYGVQD (reference sequence). CDR3 sequence reads: CASTRGRGRFF. CDR3 nucleotide sequence: TGCGCCAGCACACGCGGTAGGGGGCGGTTCTTC.

CDR3 in DNA: TGTGCCAGCAGCTTAGCCCCAGGGATGAATTCACCCCTCCACTTT. It translates to CASSLAPGMNSPLHF. The chain has TRBV11-2 and TRBJ1-6, with D perhaps matching TRBD1 (5 bases). The CDR3 extends over 15 amino acids. The germline V and J ends were trimmed by 1 base and 7 bases, with 11 bases remaining between them. Germline V gene sequence: CDR1 SGHAT, CDR2 FQNNGV.

The chain is built from TRBV11-2 and TRBJ2-1; D might be TRBD2 (6 bases). Germline CDR1 reads SGHAT; CDR2 reads FQNNGV. This CDR3 has 13 residues. V gave up 5 bases and J gave up 6 bases, with 11 bases separating them. CDR3 residues: CASSIGLPNEQFF. Here the CDR3 DNA reads TGTGCCAGCAGCATTGGACTACCCAATGAGCAGTTCTTC.

This rearrangement joins TRBV11-2 to TRBJ2-3, with D possibly matching TRBD2 (5 bases). V gave up 8 bases and J gave up 5 bases, with 14 bases separating them. From germline, CDR1 is SGHAT and CDR2 FQNNGV. The CDR3 is 13 amino acids. In DNA, the CDR3 is TGTGCCAGCGGACTCTCTTGGGAAGATACGCAGTATTTT. Translation: CASGLSWEDTQYF.

The J gene is TRBJ1-1, the V gene TRBV4-1, with 11 bases matching TRBD1. V trimming: 2 bases; J trimming: 3 bases; junction bases outside the gene matches: 2. The germline V gene has CDR1 MGHRA and CDR2 YSYEKL. There are 15 residues in the CDR3. The CDR3 reads CASSQRDRGDTEAFF. The CDR3 nucleotides are TGCGCCAGCAGCCAACGGGACAGGGGGGACACTGAAGCTTTCTTT.

The chain has TRBV7-9 and TRBJ1-1; D remains ambiguous. V was shortened by 8 bases and J by 4 bases, with 14 bases between the two germline ends. Germline V gene sequence: CDR1 SEHNR, CDR2 FQNEAQ (reference sequence). The CDR3 runs 13 residues. DNA for the CDR3: TGTGCCAGCGCCCCTCGCCCCGCCACTGAAGCTTTCTTT. This gives the protein CASAPRPATEAFF.

The chain recombines TRBV5-6 with TRBJ2-7; D unclear. The length of the CDR3 is 12 residues. Germline CDR1 is SGHDT and CDR2 is YYEEEE. V shed 1 base and J shed 0 bases, with 2 bases lying between them. The CDR3 sequence: CASSLSSYEQYF. Written as DNA, the CDR3 is TGTGCCAGCAGCTTGAGCTCCTACGAGCAGTACTTC.

J is TRBJ1-1 and V is TRBV27; TRBD1 might be the D (5 bases). V was clipped by 3 bases and J by 1 base, with 9 bases between them. Germline assignment: CDR1 MNHEY and CDR2 SMNVEV (reference sequence). The CDR3 sequence is 14 residues long. The CDR3 DNA sequence: TGTGCCAGCAGTTTTCTCGGACAGAACACTGAAGCTTTCTTT. Residues: CASSFLGQNTEAFF.

The genes are TRBV9 and TRBJ2-2, with D maybe TRBD2 (6 bases). Trimming stripped 0 bases from V and 6 bases from J, with 18 bases between. This CDR3 is built from 17 residues. Germline V lookup: CDR1 SGDLS, CDR2 YYNGEE. The CDR3 here is CASSVGGGVTIAGELFF. CDR3 nucleotide sequence: TGTGCCAGCAGCGTAGGCGGAGGGGTTACAATAGCCGGGGAGCTGTTTTTT.

The chain is built from TRBV29-1 and TRBJ2-5, with TRBD2 identical over 8 bases. Germline CDR1 reads SQVTM; CDR2 reads ANQGSEA. Trimming at V came to 1 base and at J to 5 bases, leaving 6 bases not matched to a gene. This CDR3 is 14 amino acids long. Here the CDR3 DNA reads TGCAGCGTTGAAGTAGCGGGATGGGGGGAGACCCAGTACTTC. Its translation: CSVEVAGWGETQYF.

This chain joins TRBV7-2 and TRBJ1-1, with D possibly TRBD1 on 6 matching bases. V shed 2 bases and J shed 5 bases, with 24 bases lying between them. This CDR3 region has 18 residues. Germline V gives CDR1 SGHTA, CDR2 FQGNSA. The CDR3, as DNA: TGTGCCAGCAGCTTATTTCTCGGGTGGGTGGGGGGCTCGACTGAAGCTTTCTTT. Translation gives CASSLFLGWVGGSTEAFF.

This clone has only a few counts. The rearrangement joins TRBV23-1 to TRBJ2-3, with a weak D call TRBD1 (5 bases). TRBV23-1 is placed among ORFs of uncertain function. The CDR3 extends over 16 amino acids. V dropped 1 base and J dropped 2 bases, with 13 bases sitting between them. CDR3 sequence (DNA): TGCGCCAGCAGTCAATGTGACAGTGATTCCACAGATACGCAGTATTTT. It encodes CASSQCDSDSTDTQYF.

This CDR3 reads CASSGGGRGGRADGEQFF. In DNA, the CDR3 is TGTGCCAGCAGCGGAGGGGGAAGAGGCGGGAGGGCAGACGGTGAGCAGTTCTTC. The genes are TRBV9 and TRBJ2-1, with TRBD2 matching over 9 bases. V lost 3 bases and J lost 9; bases outside the gene matches: 19. Germline loops: CDR1 SGDLS, CDR2 YYNGEE. This CDR3 contains 18 residues.

This clone showed up just once. The V and J genes are TRBV11-3 and TRBJ2-4, with D possibly matching TRBD2 (7 bases). Trimming stripped 4 bases from V and 4 bases from J, with 23 bases between. CDR1 and CDR2 (germline): SGHNT, YENEEA. This CDR3 has 18 residues. CDR3 sequence reads: CASSSSLPHGGPKNIQYF. CDR3 DNA sequence: TGTGCCAGCAGCTCCTCCCTCCCCCACGGGGGGCCAAAAAACATTCAGTACTTC.

This chain joins TRBV18 and TRBJ1-1, with D unclear. Germline V lookup: CDR1 KGHSH, CDR2 LQKENI. The CDR3 totals 13 residues. Trimming pared 6 bases from V and 1 base from J, leaving 9 bases between. The CDR3 DNA is TGTGCCAGCTCCAATCTGGAGAACACTGAAGCTTTCTTT. Translating it yields CASSNLENTEAFF. The variable domain in full, with the rest retrieved from reference TRBV18 and TRBJ1-1, is NAGVMQNPRHLVRRRGQEARLRCSPMKGHSHVYWYRQLPEEGLKFMVYLQKENIIDESGMPKERFSAEFPKEGPSILRIQQVVRGDSAAYFCASSNLENTEAFFGQGTRLTVV.

The genes are TRBV4-1 and TRBJ1-1; the D gene is possibly TRBD1 (6 bases). CDR3 length equals 15 residues. V was pared by 0 bases and J by 0 bases, with 8 bases between. Germline V gene data show CDR1 as MGHRA and CDR2 as YSYEKL. The CDR3, as DNA: TGCGCCAGCAGCCAAGAGGGGGCGATGAACACTGAAGCTTTCTTT. It encodes CASSQEGAMNTEAFF.

The gene calls are TRBV30 and TRBJ2-1, with 8 bases aligning to TRBD2. The CDR3 contains 13 residues. The V segment lost 0 bases and the J segment 11 bases; nucleotides outside the gene matches: 6. Germline V gene sequence: CDR1 GTSNPN, CDR2 SVGIG (reference sequence). CDR3 coding DNA: TGTGCCTGGAGTGTAACCGGGACTAGAAAGCAGTTCTTC. Protein product: CAWSVTGTRKQFF.